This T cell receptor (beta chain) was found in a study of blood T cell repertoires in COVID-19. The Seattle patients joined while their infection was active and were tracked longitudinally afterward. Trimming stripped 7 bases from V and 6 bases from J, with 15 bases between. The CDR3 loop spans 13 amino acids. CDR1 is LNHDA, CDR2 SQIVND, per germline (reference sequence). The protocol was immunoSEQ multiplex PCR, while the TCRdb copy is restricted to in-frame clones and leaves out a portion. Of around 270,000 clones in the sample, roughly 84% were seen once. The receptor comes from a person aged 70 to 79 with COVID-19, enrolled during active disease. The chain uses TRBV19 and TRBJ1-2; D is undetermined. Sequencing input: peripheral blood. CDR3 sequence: CASTHAGRDGYTF. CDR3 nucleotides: TGTGCCAGTACCCACGCTGGGAGGGATGGCTACACCTTC.